The present T cell receptor beta chain was sequenced within a study of T cell clusters in autoimmune cytopenias. Multiplex touch-down PCR amplified TRB using TRB-A and TRB-B pools in one tube. TCRdb re-called the multiplex PCR reads and gives one entry per CDR3 protein, without DNA. Recorded for this sample: roughly 3,100 distinct CDR3 sequences. As concerns this clonotype: Its cognate antigen is unknown.

General study points: The cluster-lack signature was not seen for secondary cytopenia versus chronic lymphocytic leukemia. The T cell clusters came from computational analysis alone and lack functional validation. Primary autoimmune cytopenia patients appeared to lack physiological T cell clusters present in healthy donors. TRB repertoire shifts in secondary cytopenia and chronic lymphocytic leukemia mostly reflected lymphoma, not autoimmunity.

TRB amplification used 250 ng of peripheral blood genomic DNA. Germline assignment: CDR1 DFQATT and CDR2 SNEGSKA (reference sequence). The CDR3 consists of 15 residues. The chain links TRBV20-1 to TRBJ1-6; TCRdb names TRBD1, which stays unverified in the absence of DNA. Material for sequencing was peripheral blood. This sequence originates from a human donor with an autoimmune cytopenia or autoimmune hepatitis (not recorded which). Here the CDR3 reads CSAQGVTGGSSPLHF.